The next 22 T cell receptor beta chains were all read from a single sample in a study of T cells in Graves' hyperthyroidism and ophthalmopathy. There were TCR beta CDR3 regions amplified from RNA transcripts. The primer set for the first-round RT-PCR of the TCR CDR3 was HTBI. TCRdb independently ran MiXCR on the multiplex PCR reads; one entry per CDR3 protein. Of roughly 40,000 distinct CDR3 sequences in the sample, around half are singletons; the top ten hold 17%. Sequencing was carried out using blood. These receptors were collected from a man in his forties or fifties with Graves' ophthalmopathy.

The sample holds one count of this clonotype. The DNA is omitted, as the CDR3 cannot be located on it reliably, and the CDR3 follows TCRdb's listing. The chain employs TRBV29-1 and TRBJ2-1; TRBD1 is the table's D call and was not checked against the DNA. Germline CDR1 is SQVTM and CDR2 is ANQGSEA. The CDR3 totals 17 residues, both ends included. Here the CDR3 reads CTSVPAPVPGHSQEQFF.

As DNA, the CDR3 is TGTGCCAGCACCGGAGGTAACTATGGCTACACCTTC. Amino acids: CASTGGNYGYTF. This chain connects TRBV2 to TRBJ1-2, with unresolved D. Trimming shortened V by 7 bases and J by 1 base, and 7 bases separated the two germline ends. The germline CDR1 and CDR2 sequences are SNHLY and FYNNEI. This CDR3 region has 12 residues.

The sample holds a few counts of this clonotype. This chain connects TRBV7-2 to TRBJ2-7; D remains unclear. V shed 4 bases and J shed 4 bases, with 11 bases lying between them. CDR1 is SGHTA and CDR2 is FQGNSA in the germline V gene. The CDR3 runs to 13 residues. The CDR3 loop reads CASSSRPGYEQYF. CDR3 nucleotide sequence: TGTGCCAGCAGCTCACGACCCGGATACGAGCAGTACTTC.

This chain joins TRBV6-5 and TRBJ2-3; D possibly matches TRBD1 or TRBD2 (5 bases each). Trimming stripped 9 bases from V and 9 bases from J, with 22 bases between. Germline-derived CDR1 and CDR2 are MNHEY and SVGAGI. This CDR3 contains 14 residues. The CDR3 DNA reads as TGTGCCAGTCGGACCTCGAACACCGGGGACACGCAGTATTTT. Translation: CASRTSNTGDTQYF.

Many counts were recorded for this clonotype. This chain joins TRBV3-1 and TRBJ1-2, with a weak D call TRBD1 (6 bases). Germline CDR1 reads LGHDT; CDR2 reads YNNKEL (reference sequence). V lost 7 bases to trimming and J lost 6 bases, with 18 bases between them. This CDR3 is 14 amino acids long. For the CDR3, the DNA is TGTGCCAGCACCTCCCCAGGGGCGGGGAATGGCTACACCTTC. This translates into CASTSPGAGNGYTF.

The genes are TRBV2 and TRBJ2-1; TRBD2 matches at 11 bases. This CDR3 has 15 amino acids. Germline-derived CDR1 and CDR2 are SNHLY and FYNNEI. The junction had 7 bases not matched to a gene; V was cut back by 5 bases and J by 7 bases. This CDR3 is CASSTSGSAENEQFF. The CDR3 nucleotides read TGTGCCAGCAGTACTAGCGGGAGTGCTGAAAATGAGCAGTTCTTC.

This clonotype has a count of ten or more. This sequence joins TRBV7-3 and TRBJ2-7; 8 bases are shared with TRBD1. Germline-derived CDR1 and CDR2 are SGHTA and FQGTGA. J was trimmed by 6 bases and V by 4 bases; bases with no gene match: 8. This CDR3 contains 14 residues. The CDR3 nucleotides are TGTGCCAGCAGCTCAGGGCCCGGACAGGGCGAGCAGTACTTC. This codes for CASSSGPGQGEQYF.

The CDR3 DNA reads as TGCAGTGCTAGAGATGTTGGCTACACCTTC. Protein: CSARDVGYTF. This rearrangement joins TRBV20-1 to TRBJ1-2; D is unclear. Trimming took 0 bases from V and 7 from J, leaving 3 bases between them. Germline lookup yields CDR1 DFQATT and CDR2 SNEGSKA (reference sequence). This CDR3 contains 10 residues.

This rearrangement joins TRBV2 to TRBJ1-6; 7 bases line up with TRBD1. Germline trimming cut 4 bases from V and 9 bases from J; bases unmatched to any gene: 9. The CDR3 is 15 residues long. Germline V gives CDR1 SNHLY, CDR2 FYNNEI. The CDR3, as DNA: TGTGCCAGCAGTGGAGTAGCAGGGGGTAGTTCACCCCTCCACTTT. Protein: CASSGVAGGSSPLHF.

J is TRBJ2-3 and V is TRBV20-1; 7 nucleotides align to TRBD2. Looked up from germline, CDR1 is DFQATT and CDR2 is SNEGSKA (reference sequence). CDR3 length equals 14 residues. The CDR3 bases are TGCTGTACCCAGAGAGAGAGCGGGGTAAATACGCAGTATTTT. Translating gives CCTQRESGVNTQYF.

The rearrangement joins TRBV6-6 to TRBJ1-6, with 7 bases lining up with TRBD1. The CDR3 is 14 residues long. From germline, CDR1 is MNHNY and CDR2 SVGAGI (reference sequence). The trim removed 6 bases at V and 7 bases at J, leaving 6 bases unmatched. The CDR3 DNA reads TGTGCCAGCAGCGGCGGGACAGCAAATTCACCCCTCCACTTT. It specifies CASSGGTANSPLHF.

This clonotype was counted at least ten times. This chain links TRBV20-1 with TRBJ1-5, with a tentative D call TRBD1 (6 bases). V shed 2 bases and J shed 0 bases, with 14 bases lying between them. The V gene's germline CDR1 is DFQATT and CDR2 SNEGSKA (reference sequence). CDR3 size: 16 residues. Here the CDR3 DNA reads TGCAGTGCTAGACAGGGGCTCTTCGATAGCAATCAGCCCCAGCATTTT. As protein: CSARQGLFDSNQPQHF.

On this clonotype itself: A read error may account for a junction end that differs from germline. The chain links TRBV20-1 to TRBJ1-1; D not resolved. The germline V gene has CDR1 DFQATT and CDR2 SNEGSKA (reference sequence). The CDR3 has 12 residues. CDR3 in DNA: TGCAGTGCTAGACCATCGAACACTGAAACTTTCTTT. Translated, it gives CSARPSNTETFF.

The rearrangement links TRBV2 to TRBJ2-5; 7 bases align to TRBD1. CDR3 length: 16 amino acids. Unmatched junction bases numbered 12, after V lost 4 bases and J lost 4 bases. Germline CDR1 is SNHLY and CDR2 is FYNNEI. The CDR3 loop is CASSVRGRSGRETQYF. The CDR3 nucleotides read TGTGCCAGCAGTGTGAGGGGGCGAAGTGGGCGAGAGACCCAGTACTTC.

The chain is built from TRBV20-1 and TRBJ2-7, with 7 bases aligning to TRBD1. Germline CDR1 reads DFQATT; CDR2 reads SNEGSKA (reference sequence). V lost 6 bases and J lost 1; bases outside the gene matches: 6. This CDR3 is 13 amino acids long. The CDR3: CSAGTVASYEQYF. CDR3 coding DNA: TGCAGTGCAGGGACAGTTGCATCCTACGAGCAGTACTTC.

The chain links TRBV24-1 to TRBJ2-5; D may match TRBD1 or TRBD2 (6 bases each). V lost 9 bases and J lost 1, with 20 bases in between. Per germline, CDR1 KGHDR and CDR2 SFDVKD. CDR3 length: 16 residues. The CDR3 region has the DNA TGTGCCACCCAGGGTTCATCCGGGGGCGGCCAAGAGACCCAGTACTTC. Its translation: CATQGSSGGGQETQYF.

V usage is TRBV20-1 and J usage is TRBJ2-7; no clear D. With 6 bases removed from V and 3 bases from J, the gap between germline ends came to 15 bases. The germline gives CDR1 DFQATT, CDR2 SNEGSKA (reference sequence). This CDR3 contains 13 residues. The CDR3 region is CSANNDQNYEQYF. The DNA for the CDR3 is TGCAGTGCCAATAATGACCAAAACTACGAGCAGTACTTC.

There are a few counts of this clonotype. The chain is built from TRBV20-1 and TRBJ2-3, with 7 bases aligning to TRBD1. The CDR3 contains 14 residues. V lost 3 bases and J lost 11; bases outside the gene matches: 14. The V gene's germline CDR1 is DFQATT and CDR2 SNEGSKA (reference sequence). For the CDR3, the DNA is TGCAGTGCTAGTAATGAGGGGGCGGACAATGAGCAGTATTTT. It yields the protein CSASNEGADNEQYF.

Concerning this clonotype itself: The conserved phenylalanine or tryptophan is not found at the CDR3 terminus, so this likely reflects a read error. The chain uses TRBV28 and TRBJ1-5; 7 nucleotides align to TRBD1. Trimming removed 7 bases from V and 7 bases from J; junction bases left unmatched: 16. Germline V gives CDR1 MDHEN, CDR2 SYDVKM. This CDR3 has 16 amino acids. CDR3 nucleotides: TGTGCCAGCATCAGGGGGGGGCCCTCCTACGAGCAGCCCCAGCATTCT. Protein sequence: CASIRGGPSYEQPQHS.

This clonotype was detected many times. The chain joins TRBV6-2 or TRBV6-3 to TRBJ1-1; tentative D call: TRBD1 (5 bases). Germline CDR1 MNHEY, CDR2 SVGEGT. The V and J ends lost 6 bases and 4 bases respectively, with 12 bases between them. This CDR3 has 13 residues. The CDR3 DNA reads TGTGCCAGCAGCCTGGGGAGGGGCACTGAAGCTTTCTTT. Its protein product is CASSLGRGTEAFF.

The rearrangement uses TRBV20-1 and TRBJ2-5; D is uncertain. From germline, CDR1 is DFQATT and CDR2 SNEGSKA (reference sequence). This CDR3 region has 12 residues. Trimming stripped 0 bases from V and 2 bases from J, with 4 bases between. The CDR3 nucleotides read TGCAGTGCTAGAGAGAGTCAAGAGACCCAGTACTTC. It translates to CSARESQETQYF.

Many counts were recorded for this clonotype. The J gene is TRBJ2-7, the V gene TRBV6-5, with D perhaps being TRBD1 or TRBD2 (5 bases each). Trimming took off 6 bases at V and 5 bases at J, with 17 bases between the two ends. CDR1 and CDR2 (germline): MNHEY, SVGAGI. The CDR3 has 14 residues. Here the CDR3 DNA reads TGTGCCAGCAGACCTTACCGGGGCGGTCACGAGCAGTACTTC. Protein sequence: CASRPYRGGHEQYF.